The 22 T cell receptor beta chains in this list originate from one sample, sequenced in a study of molecular identifiers for immune sequencing clone quantification. TCRdb re-called the PCR reads with MiXCR, one entry per CDR3 protein. The sample holds about 640,000 distinct CDR3 sequences, 20% seen once. Specimen: naive CD8+ T cells from blood, with Jurkat cell RNA spiked in. Subset in this sample: FACS-sorted CD8+CD4-CCR7+CD45RA+ naive T cells. These receptors were collected from a human donor in good health. Some libraries in this study had Jurkat cell RNA spiked in.

This clonotype was detected only a few times. The V and J genes are TRBV30 and TRBJ1-3, with D uncertain. The length of the CDR3 is 14 residues. Trimming shortened V by 1 base and J by 0 bases, and 7 bases separated the two germline ends. Germline CDR1 is GTSNPN and CDR2 is SVGIG (reference sequence). In DNA, the CDR3 is TGTGCCTGGAGTGCTTCAGACTCTGGAAACACCATATATTTT. As protein: CAWSASDSGNTIYF.

Concerning this clonotype itself: With a much larger clone just one base away, this may be a read error. The chain is built from TRBV7-6 and TRBJ2-7, with 10 bases identical to TRBD2. The CDR3 is 16 residues long. CDR1 SGHVS and CDR2 FNYEAQ come from the germline V gene. Here the CDR3 reads CASSSRGGTSEYERYF. CDR3 nucleotide sequence: TGTGCCAGCAGCTCTAGGGGGGGGACTAGCGAGTACGAGCGGTACTTC.

This clonotype was seen a handful of times. With a much larger clone just one base away, this may be a read error. The chain links TRBV7-9 to TRBJ2-7; 9 nucleotides agree with TRBD1. This CDR3 is built from 14 residues. Germline V gene sequence: CDR1 SEHNR, CDR2 FQNEAQ (reference sequence). CDR3 bases: TGTGCCGGCAGCTTGACAGGGGGTACCTACGAGCAGTACTTC. It encodes CAGSLTGGTYEQYF.

This clonotype came up many times. This sequence joins TRBV20-1 and TRBJ2-1, with TRBD2 matching over 7 bases. The CDR3 has 9 residues. Germline V CDR1 and CDR2: DFQATT, SNEGSKA (reference sequence). The J segment lost 9 bases and the V segment lost 7 bases, leaving 0 bases of the junction unmatched. Here the CDR3 DNA reads TGCAGTGGACTAGCTGAGCAGTTCTTC. Its protein is CSGLAEQFF.

As to this clonotype: Just one base apart from a much larger clone, this may be a read error. CDR3 bases: TGCGCCAGCAGCCAAGGCGAAGGGGCCGGGGAGCTGTTTTTT. This codes for CASSQGEGAGELFF. The rearrangement links TRBV4-1 to TRBJ2-2; possibly TRBD1 for D (5 bases). Trimming cost V 1 base and J 6 bases, with 9 bases left between them. Looked up from germline, CDR1 is MGHRA and CDR2 is YSYEKL. The CDR3 covers 14 residues.

Only a few counts were recorded for this clonotype. This chain links TRBV19 with TRBJ2-1; perhaps TRBD2 as D (5 bases). Between the trimmed V and J ends, which lost 5 bases and 7 bases, there was a span of 12 bases. This CDR3 is built from 13 residues. From germline, CDR1 is LNHDA and CDR2 SQIVND (reference sequence). CDR3 DNA sequence: TGTGCCAGTAGTTCGTCGGGGTGGAATGAGCAGTTCTTC. Its protein is CASSSSGWNEQFF.

This clonotype was seen a handful of times. The rearrangement uses TRBV27 and TRBJ2-3, with D perhaps given as TRBD1 or TRBD2 (5 bases each). Germline V gives CDR1 MNHEY, CDR2 SMNVEV (reference sequence). The CDR3 is made up of 13 amino acids. Deletions cut 2 bases from V and 6 bases from J, with 9 bases between. The CDR3 region has the DNA TGTGCCAGCAGTTTACTAGGGGACGATACGCAGTATTTT. It encodes CASSLLGDDTQYF.

The V and J genes are TRBV15 and TRBJ2-3; 9 bases match TRBD2. Germline values: CDR1 LNHNV, CDR2 YYDKDF (reference sequence). The CDR3 has 16 residues. Germline trimming cut 3 bases from V and 0 bases from J; bases unmatched to any gene: 4. The CDR3 reads CATSSQREESTDTQYF. In nucleotides, the CDR3 is TGTGCCACCAGCAGCCAGCGGGAGGAGAGCACAGATACGCAGTATTTT.

This clonotype has at least ten counts. This rearrangement joins TRBV5-4 to TRBJ2-7, with 10 bases matching TRBD1. The germline V gene has CDR1 SGHNT and CDR2 YYREEE (reference sequence). This CDR3 is 12 amino acids long. Germline trimming cut 4 bases from V and 7 bases from J; bases unmatched to any gene: 2. The CDR3 DNA follows: TGTGCCAGCAGCGAGGGACAGGGGGAGCAGTACTTC. Translation: CASSEGQGEQYF.

The chain combines TRBV12-3 or TRBV12-4 with TRBJ2-1; 9 nucleotides agree with TRBD2. V lost 4 bases and J lost 6; bases outside the gene matches: 10. This CDR3 comprises 16 residues. The CDR3, as DNA: TGTGCCAGCAGTTCCCTTACTAGCGGGTTTCGCAATGAGCAGTTCTTC. Translation gives CASSSLTSGFRNEQFF.

For this clonotype: With a much larger clone just one base away, this may be a read error. This is likely a read error, given that the CDR3 carries no conserved phenylalanine or tryptophan at its end. V usage is TRBV29-1 and J usage is TRBJ1-2, with D perhaps TRBD1 (6 bases). The CDR3 covers 11 residues. The germline V gene has CDR1 SQVTM and CDR2 ANQGSEA. Trimming shortened V by 3 bases and J by 8 bases, and 10 bases separated the two germline ends. CDR3 in DNA: TGCAGCGTTGAGGGGGCTAAAGGCTACACCCTC. It codes for CSVEGAKGYTL.

This sequence joins TRBV3-1 and TRBJ2-5; D may be TRBD1 (5 bases). Germline V gives CDR1 LGHDT, CDR2 YNNKEL (reference sequence). CDR3 length equals 19 residues. The germline V and J ends were trimmed by 0 bases and 2 bases, with 22 bases remaining between them. CDR3 sequence: CASSQDWGDVSYVQETQYF. The CDR3 DNA is TGTGCCAGCAGCCAAGATTGGGGCGACGTCAGTTACGTGCAAGAGACCCAGTACTTC.

Many counts were recorded for this clonotype. CDR3 sequence reads: CASRRDSFGNQPQHF. The CDR3 nucleotides are TGTGCCAGCAGAAGGGACAGTTTTGGCAATCAGCCCCAGCATTTT. V and J are TRBV6-5 and TRBJ1-5; TRBD1 agrees at 7 bases. The CDR3 contains 15 residues. V lost 6 bases to trimming and J lost 2 bases; unmatched junction nucleotides: 7. Germline lookup yields CDR1 MNHEY and CDR2 SVGAGI.

This clonotype was seen at least ten times. The rearrangement joins TRBV29-1 to TRBJ1-3; D unclear. Germline loops: CDR1 SQVTM, CDR2 ANQGSEA. Trimming took off 4 bases at V and 2 bases at J, with 6 bases between the two ends. This CDR3 has 12 amino acids. The CDR3 coding sequence is TGCAGCGTTGTAACAGCTGGAAACACCATATATTTT. Encoded protein: CSVVTAGNTIYF. The variable domain in full, with the rest retrieved from reference TRBV29-1 and TRBJ1-3, is SAVISQKPSRDICQRGTSLTIQCQVDSQVTMMFWYRQQPGQSLTLIATANQGSEATYESGFVIDKFPISRPNLTFSTLTVSNMSPEDSSIYLCSVVTAGNTIYFGEGSWLTVV.

The chain couples TRBV27 to TRBJ1-5; 9 nucleotides line up with TRBD1. Germline-derived CDR1 and CDR2 are MNHEY and SMNVEV (reference sequence). The CDR3 has 16 amino acids. The V gene end was trimmed by 0 bases and the J gene end by 3 bases; junction bases not matched to a gene: 3. CDR3 nucleotides: TGTGCCAGCAGTTTATCAAGGACAGGGGTCAATCAGCCCCAGCATTTT. Protein: CASSLSRTGVNQPQHF.

In this sample, this clonotype turned up many times. The genes are TRBV6-5 and TRBJ1-1; D gene ambiguous. This CDR3 is built from 14 residues. V lost 4 bases and J 0 bases, leaving 9 bases between the germline ends. Germline V CDR1 and CDR2: MNHEY, SVGAGI. CDR3 in amino acids: CASSFRTLNTEAFF. In DNA, the CDR3 is TGTGCCAGCAGTTTTAGGACCCTGAACACTGAAGCTTTCTTT.

In its sample, this clonotype was seen a few times. V is TRBV27 and J is TRBJ2-7; 12 bases agree with TRBD2. The CDR3 extends over 16 amino acids. J lost 4 bases, V lost 4 bases, and 8 bases had no gene match. CDR1 MNHEY and CDR2 SMNVEV come from the germline V gene (reference sequence). CDR3 loop: CASSYLLAGGPYEQYF. Written as DNA, the CDR3 is TGTGCCAGCAGTTACCTTCTAGCGGGAGGGCCTTACGAGCAGTACTTC.

Comment on this clonotype: Possible read error: a much larger clone is one base away. The rearrangement uses TRBV6-2 or TRBV6-3 and TRBJ2-3; perhaps D is TRBD1 or TRBD2 (5 bases each). This CDR3 has 15 residues. V lost 5 bases and J 2 bases, leaving 14 bases between the germline ends. The germline V gene encodes CDR1 MNHEY and CDR2 SVGEGT. The CDR3 coding sequence is TGTGCCAGCAGTCAGGGACGGGCTTTCACAGATACGCAGTATTTT. This codes for CASSQGRAFTDTQYF.

A remark on this clonotype: Since a much larger clone is just one base distant, this may be a read error. V is TRBV5-6 and J is TRBJ1-5; 8 nucleotides match TRBD1. Germline-derived CDR1 and CDR2 are SGHDT and YYEEEE. The CDR3 is 15 residues long. Trimming at V came to 7 bases and at J to 3 bases, leaving 9 bases not matched to a gene. CDR3 sequence reads: CASGGTGKINQPQHF. The DNA for the CDR3 is TGTGCCAGCGGCGGGACAGGCAAGATCAATCAGCCCCAGCATTTT. Variable domain in full (rest from reference TRBV5-6 and TRBJ1-5): DAGVTQSPTHLIKTRGQQVTLRCSPKSGHDTVSWYQQALGQGPQFIFQYYEEEERQRGNFPDRFSGHQFPNYSSELNVNALLLGDSALYLCASGGTGKINQPQHFGDGTRLSIL.

In this sample, this clonotype turned up many times. The chain has TRBV28 and TRBJ2-1; TRBD2 aligns across 10 bases. Losses at the gene ends were 4 bases for V and 6 bases for J; bases not matched to a gene: 6. The V gene's germline CDR1 is MDHEN and CDR2 SYDVKM. The CDR3 is 15 amino acids. CDR3 loop: CASSYEAGGRNEQFF. In DNA form, the CDR3 reads TGTGCCAGCAGTTATGAAGCGGGAGGGCGCAATGAGCAGTTCTTC.

This clonotype occurred many times. V usage is TRBV7-9 and J usage is TRBJ2-1; 7 nucleotides align to TRBD1. With V trimmed by 5 bases and J by 14 bases, 9 bases remained unmatched. The CDR3 is 12 residues long. The germline CDR1 and CDR2 sequences are SEHNR and FQNEAQ (reference sequence). DNA for the CDR3: TGTGCCAGCAGCGGTTTGACAGGGAAGGAGTTCTTC. Its translation is CASSGLTGKEFF.

This sequence joins TRBV12-5 and TRBJ2-1; D is perhaps TRBD2 (5 bases). The CDR3 is made up of 15 amino acids. V lost 1 base to trimming and J lost 0 bases, with 7 bases between them. From germline, CDR1 is LGHNT and CDR2 FRNRAP. Here the CDR3 DNA reads TGTGCTAGTGGTTTGGGTGGGAGCTCCTACAATGAGCAGTTCTTC. It translates to CASGLGGSSYNEQFF.